The entry below describes one T cell receptor (beta chain). The germline gene is not matched at one end of the junction; a read error may be the cause. CDR1 SSHAT and CDR2 FNYEAQ come from the germline V gene (reference sequence). This CDR3 contains 15 residues. RNA amounts of about 0.45 to 1 ug underwent reverse transcription with random hexamers. TCRdb independently ran MiXCR on the immunoSEQ multiplex PCR reads; one entry per CDR3 protein. The repertoire holds approximately 300,000 distinct CDR3 sequences, around 91% seen once, with around 0.18% in the top ten. These data come from a study of CD8 T cells in Susac syndrome. Both CD4+ and CD8+ T cells were negatively isolated, and TEMRA cells underwent FACS enrichment.

The chain carries TRBV7-7 and TRBJ2-1; tentatively, D is TRBD1 or TRBD2 (5 bases each). This receptor was obtained from a human donor with multiple sclerosis. What was sequenced was CD8+ T cells from PBMCs. CDR3 protein: CASSLWPSLGEEQFF. The CDR3 nucleotides are TGTGCTAGCAGCTTATGGCCCTCTTTGGGGGAGGAGCAGTTCTTC. Together with reference TRBV7-7 and TRBJ2-1, the CDR3 gives the full variable domain: GAGVSQSPRYKVTKRGQDVTLRCDPISSHATLYWYQQALGQGPEFLTYFNYEAQPDKSGLPSDRFSAERPEGSISTLTIQRTEQRDSAMYRCASSLWPSLGEEQFFGPGTRLTVL.